This T cell receptor beta chain was identified during a study of T cells in tuberculosis. About this clone itself: No antigen is known for it.

V shed 8 bases and J shed 1 base, with 17 bases lying between them. The V gene's germline CDR1 is MNHNS and CDR2 SASEGT. The CDR3 length is 15 residues. Study observations and caveats: Smaller distances to GMM-specific TCRs suggested their expansion in active tuberculosis. The TCR-beta difference was not significant; alpha differences partly reflected length.

Tuberculin skin test and IGRA determined adolescents' latent tuberculosis status at entry. Profiling relied on immunoSEQ multiplex PCR, and the TCRdb table lists in-frame clones only, not all of them. The top ten clones hold around 7.7% of a sample with around 33,000 clones, 85% to 95% of them seen once. The sequenced material came from PBMCs. V and J are TRBV6-1 and TRBJ1-1, with D tentatively TRBD1 (5 bases). This receptor was obtained from a donor aged 5-35 years with latent tuberculosis or without tuberculosis infection. Some clones in this sample may be carry-over from other donors' samples. CDR3 sequence: CASGKDRGGNTEAFF. The CDR3 nucleotides read TGTGCCAGCGGAAAGGACCGGGGGGGGAACACTGAAGCTTTCTTT.